Listed here are 2 T cell receptor beta chains from one sample, sequenced in a study of T-cell memory formation after mild COVID-19. One entry per CDR3 protein, called by TCRdb with MiXCR from the 5' RACE reads. The sample has approximately 100,000 distinct CDR3 sequences, over 8.5% seen once; the top ten hold roughly two fifths. Sequencing used PBMCs or a T cell subset sorted from them (not recorded which). These TCRs come from a man aged 18 to 29 who had mild COVID-19 (a few samples of this study predate the infection). Cell type and time point are not known.

V is TRBV6-5 and J is TRBJ2-7; D may be TRBD1 (5 bases). The CDR3 runs to 14 residues. Trimming removed 2 bases from V and 0 bases from J, with 8 bases in between. Germline CDR1 and CDR2: MNHEY and SVGAGI. CDR3 amino acids: CASSYGAVSYEQYF. The DNA of the CDR3 is TGTGCCAGCAGTTACGGGGCGGTCTCCTACGAGCAGTACTTC.

This chain uses TRBV6-5 with TRBJ2-3; no firm D call. Germline assignment: CDR1 MNHEY and CDR2 SVGAGI. The V and J ends lost 0 bases and 3 bases respectively, with 4 bases between them. This CDR3 has 13 residues. The CDR3 region is CASSYSPTDTQYF. The DNA of the CDR3 is TGTGCCAGCAGTTACTCGCCGACAGATACGCAGTATTTT.